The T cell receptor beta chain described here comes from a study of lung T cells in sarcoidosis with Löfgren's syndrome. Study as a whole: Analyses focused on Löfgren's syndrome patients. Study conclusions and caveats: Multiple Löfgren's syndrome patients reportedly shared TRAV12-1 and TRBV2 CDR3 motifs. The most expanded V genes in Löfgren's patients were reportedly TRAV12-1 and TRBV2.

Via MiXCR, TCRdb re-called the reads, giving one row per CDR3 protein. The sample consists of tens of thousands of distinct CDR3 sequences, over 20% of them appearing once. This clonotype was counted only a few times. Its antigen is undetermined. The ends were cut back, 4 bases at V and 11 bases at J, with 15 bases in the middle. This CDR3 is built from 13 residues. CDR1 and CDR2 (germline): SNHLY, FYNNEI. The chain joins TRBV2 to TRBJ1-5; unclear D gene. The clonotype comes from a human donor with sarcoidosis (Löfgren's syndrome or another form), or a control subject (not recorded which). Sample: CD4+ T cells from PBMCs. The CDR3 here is CASSGGGPVAQHF. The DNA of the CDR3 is TGTGCCAGCAGTGGAGGCGGGCCCGTGGCCCAGCATTTT.